Presented here are 7 T cell receptor beta chains from one specimen sequenced in a study of blood T cell repertoires in COVID-19. The data were produced by immunoSEQ multiplex PCR, yet TCRdb's version contains in-frame clones alone and is incomplete. The sample holds around 41,000 clones, more than 75% seen once. The sample was peripheral blood. The receptors come from a human donor in a cohort sampled during active COVID-19.

Notes on this clone: Sequence at one end of the junction differs from germline and may be a read error. The chain uses TRBV7-7 and TRBJ2-2; D is uncertain. The CDR3 loop spans 14 amino acids. Germline CDR1 and CDR2: SSHAT and FNYEAQ (reference sequence). The CDR3 loop reads CASSLSGNTGELFF. The DNA of the CDR3 is TGTGCTAGCAGCTTATCAGGGAACACCGGGGAGCTGTTTTTT. The full variable domain, in which reference TRBV7-7 and TRBJ2-2 provide the parts outside the CDR3, is GAGVSQSPRYKVTKRGQDVTLRCDPISSHATLYWYQQALGQGPEFLTYFNYEAQPDKSGLPSDRFSAERPEGSISTLTIQRTEQRDSAMYRCASSLSGNTGELFFGEGSRLTVL.

Concerning this clone itself: Other DNA sequences in the sample encode the same CDR3. This chain uses TRBV18 with TRBJ1-5; a weak D match, TRBD1 (6 bases). This CDR3 contains 13 residues. Per germline, CDR1 KGHSH and CDR2 LQKENI. Trimming took 2 bases from V and 4 from J, leaving 6 bases between them. CDR3: CASSPDRNQPQHF. CDR3 sequence (DNA): TGTGCCAGCTCACCAGACAGGAATCAGCCCCAGCATTTT.

The chain links TRBV5-4 to TRBJ1-3; 11 nucleotides align to TRBD1. CDR3 length: 17 residues. V was pared by 4 bases and J by 4 bases, with 10 bases of the junction left unmatched. The germline V gene encodes CDR1 SGHNT and CDR2 YYREEE (reference sequence). CDR3 residues: CASSPGTGGSNGNTIYF. The CDR3 DNA is TGTGCCAGCAGCCCCGGGACAGGGGGATCAAACGGAAACACCATATATTTT.

V is TRBV10-3 and J is TRBJ1-5; no reliable D call. The CDR3 sequence is 13 residues long. CDR1 is ENHRY, CDR2 SYGVKD, per germline. Deletions cut 8 bases from V and 5 bases from J, with 13 bases between. The CDR3 DNA reads as TGTGCCATCGCCCCATCCCCGGATCAGCCCCAGCATTTT. Its protein is CAIAPSPDQPQHF.

The genes are TRBV18 and TRBJ1-2; 9 bases fit TRBD1. CDR1 and CDR2 (germline): KGHSH, LQKENI. Losses at the gene ends were 0 bases for V and 3 bases for J; bases not matched to a gene: 2. The CDR3 has 15 residues. As DNA, the CDR3 is TGTGCCAGCTCACCACCGGGACAGGGTGACTATGGCTACACCTTC. Its translation: CASSPPGQGDYGYTF.

The chain links TRBV2 to TRBJ2-1, with 11 bases matching TRBD2. CDR1 is SNHLY and CDR2 is FYNNEI in the germline V gene. V trimming: 6 bases; J trimming: 7 bases; junction bases outside the gene matches: 5. The CDR3 spans 14 residues. CDR3 amino acids: CASRLAGGSNEQFF. CDR3 coding DNA: TGTGCCAGCAGGCTAGCGGGAGGTTCTAATGAGCAGTTCTTC.

The chain carries TRBV6-5 and TRBJ2-7; 7 nucleotides line up with TRBD2. The V and J ends lost 7 bases and 5 bases, in that order; junction bases with no gene match: 11. The CDR3 has 14 amino acids. Per germline, CDR1 MNHEY and CDR2 SVGAGI. CDR3: CASILPGLTHEQYF. The CDR3 coding sequence is TGTGCCAGCATTTTACCGGGACTAACACACGAGCAGTACTTC.